The 27 T cell receptor beta chains presented below share a single source sample, sequenced in a study of blood T cell repertoires in COVID-19. Profiling relied on immunoSEQ multiplex PCR, and the TCRdb table lists in-frame clones only, not all of them. In the table there are hundreds of thousands of clones, approximately 86% of which are singletons. Sequenced sample: peripheral blood. These receptor sequences come from a man between 18 and 29 years old with active or convalescent COVID-19.

The chain is built from TRBV4-1 and TRBJ1-4; TRBD1 matches at 7 bases. Germline-derived CDR1 and CDR2 are MGHRA and YSYEKL. V lost 2 bases to trimming and J lost 4 bases; unmatched junction nucleotides: 10. The length of the CDR3 is 17 residues. The DNA of the CDR3 is TGCGCCAGCAGCCAACTTGGAATAGACAGGGATAATGAAAAACTGTTTTTT. Its protein is CASSQLGIDRDNEKLFF.

The rearrangement uses TRBV27 and TRBJ2-1; 9 nucleotides line up with TRBD2. J was trimmed by 7 bases and V by 1 base; bases with no gene match: 8. The CDR3 extends over 16 amino acids. Germline assignment: CDR1 MNHEY and CDR2 SMNVEV (reference sequence). CDR3 DNA: TGTGCCAGCAGTTTATTGGCCAGCGGGGGGTTAAATGAGCAGTTCTTC. Its protein is CASSLLASGGLNEQFF.

This clone was seen once. This rearrangement joins TRBV6-1 to TRBJ2-3; 8 bases are a match to TRBD2. After removal of 1 base from V and 1 base from J, the junction contained 7 bases not matched to a gene. Germline CDR1 MNHNS, CDR2 SASEGT. The CDR3 totals 17 residues. Here the CDR3 DNA reads TGTGCCAGCAGTGAAGTACTAGCGGACAAAGGCACAGATACGCAGTATTTT. Translation: CASSEVLADKGTDTQYF.

The J gene is TRBJ2-7, the V gene TRBV7-9; 8 positions agree with TRBD1. From germline, CDR1 is SEHNR and CDR2 FQNEAQ (reference sequence). The CDR3 contains 14 residues. V gave up 1 base and J gave up 5 bases; unmatched junction bases: 4. The CDR3 DNA follows: TGTGCCAGCAGCTTAGGGACAGGGATCCACGAGCAGTACTTC. This sequence encodes CASSLGTGIHEQYF.

The genes are TRBV9 and TRBJ2-2, with D perhaps TRBD2 (5 bases). Trimming shortened V by 3 bases and J by 0 bases, and 12 bases separated the two germline ends. CDR1 SGDLS and CDR2 YYNGEE come from the germline V gene. The CDR3 length is 16 residues. The CDR3 loop is CASSAEGTSNTGELFF. The DNA of the CDR3 is TGTGCCAGCAGCGCCGAGGGTACTTCGAACACCGGGGAGCTGTTTTTT.

J is TRBJ1-1 and V is TRBV5-1; a possible D gene is TRBD1 (6 bases). Looked up from germline, CDR1 is SGHRS and CDR2 is YFSETQ. Trimming shortened V by 0 bases and J by 6 bases, and 15 bases separated the two germline ends. The CDR3 is 15 amino acids. The CDR3 DNA sequence: TGCGCCAGCAGCTTGGGGACCAATAACAGGGCTGAAGCTTTCTTT. The encoded protein is CASSLGTNNRAEAFF.

This chain joins TRBV3-1 (or the pseudogene TRBV3-2) and TRBJ2-5; 8 nucleotides align to TRBD2. V shed 4 bases, J shed 5 bases, and the junction held 12 bases outside the gene matches. The V gene's germline CDR1 is LGHDT and CDR2 YNNKEL (reference sequence). There are 16 residues in the CDR3. The CDR3 is CASSPTLGLARETQYF. CDR3 bases: TGTGCCAGCAGCCCGACACTCGGACTAGCTAGGGAGACCCAGTACTTC.

Written as DNA, the CDR3 is TGCGCCAGCAGCCAAGAGCAGGGAAATGAAAAACTGTTTTTT. It yields the protein CASSQEQGNEKLFF. This chain joins TRBV4-1 and TRBJ1-4, with D possibly matching TRBD1 (5 bases). Trimming took 0 bases from V and 5 from J, leaving 7 bases between them. Germline V gene lookup returns CDR1 MGHRA and CDR2 YSYEKL. CDR3 size: 14 residues.

V usage is TRBV7-2 and J usage is TRBJ2-5; D gene unclear. V gave up 1 base and J gave up 0 bases, with 3 bases separating them. This CDR3 comprises 13 residues. Germline V CDR1 and CDR2: SGHTA, FQGNSA. In nucleotides, the CDR3 is TGTGCCAGCAGCTTAGTTAACCAAGAGACCCAGTACTTC. It is translated as CASSLVNQETQYF.

V is TRBV19 and J is TRBJ2-7, with 8 bases aligning to TRBD1. CDR3 length: 14 residues. Losses at the gene ends were 3 bases for V and 6 bases for J; bases not matched to a gene: 7. Germline V lookup: CDR1 LNHDA, CDR2 SQIVND (reference sequence). The CDR3 DNA sequence: TGTGCCAGTAGTATGGGTCAGGGGGCCTTCGAGCAGTACTTC. Protein product: CASSMGQGAFEQYF.

This chain links TRBV29-1 with TRBJ1-4, with D possibly being TRBD1 (5 bases). V lost 4 bases, J lost 0 bases, and 18 bases lay in between. Germline V gene lookup returns CDR1 SQVTM and CDR2 ANQGSEA. The CDR3 is 17 amino acids. The CDR3 DNA reads as TGCAGCGTTGGAGCCTTGGGGGGGGGTGCAACTAATGAAAAACTGTTTTTT. Translating gives CSVGALGGGATNEKLFF. Looking up the rest from reference TRBV29-1 and TRBJ1-4 gives the full variable domain: SAVISQKPSRDICQRGTSLTIQCQVDSQVTMMFWYRQQPGQSLTLIATANQGSEATYESGFVIDKFPISRPNLTFSTLTVSNMSPEDSSIYLCSVGALGGGATNEKLFFGSGTQLSVL.

The V gene is TRBV20-1, the J gene TRBJ2-2; D is unclear. Trimming took 2 bases from V and 8 from J, leaving 6 bases between them. This CDR3 has 11 amino acids. Per germline, CDR1 DFQATT and CDR2 SNEGSKA (reference sequence). The CDR3 protein is CSARKSGELFF. DNA for the CDR3: TGCAGTGCTAGAAAATCGGGGGAGCTGTTTTTT.

The chain couples TRBV18 to TRBJ1-1; 7 bases align to TRBD1. V lost 3 bases, J lost 2 bases, and 3 bases stayed unmatched. This CDR3 has 14 amino acids. Germline CDR1 and CDR2: KGHSH and LQKENI. The CDR3 protein is CASSPGQTNTEAFF. The CDR3 DNA sequence: TGTGCCAGCTCACCGGGACAGACAAACACTGAAGCTTTCTTT.

The genes are TRBV5-6 and TRBJ1-5; 7 bases match TRBD1. The germline V gene has CDR1 SGHDT and CDR2 YYEEEE. V lost 1 base to trimming and J lost 3 bases; unmatched junction nucleotides: 4. This CDR3 contains 15 residues. In nucleotides, the CDR3 is TGTGCCAGCAGCTTGTTTCAGGGGGTCAATCAGCCCCAGCATTTT. Its protein is CASSLFQGVNQPQHF. Supplemented by reference TRBV5-6 and TRBJ1-5, the full variable domain reads DAGVTQSPTHLIKTRGQQVTLRCSPKSGHDTVSWYQQALGQGPQFIFQYYEEEERQRGNFPDRFSGHQFPNYSSELNVNALLLGDSALYLCASSLFQGVNQPQHFGDGTRLSIL.

The chain recombines TRBV29-1 with TRBJ2-7, with D tentatively TRBD2 (5 bases). The CDR3 is 13 residues long. Trimming removed 6 bases from V and 4 bases from J, with 16 bases in between. The germline V gene encodes CDR1 SQVTM and CDR2 ANQGSEA. The CDR3, as DNA: TGCAGCGTACATGGTCCGGAGGAGTACGAGCAGTACTTC. Protein product: CSVHGPEEYEQYF.

This clone has a single count. The chain recombines TRBV4-3 with TRBJ2-1; the D is unclear. Looked up from germline, CDR1 is LGHNA and CDR2 is YSLEER. The ends were cut back, 1 base at V and 2 bases at J, with 12 bases in the middle. CDR3 size: 16 residues. The CDR3 here is CASSQARNRPYNEQFF. CDR3 bases: TGCGCCAGCAGCCAAGCGCGGAACCGTCCCTACAATGAGCAGTTCTTC.

The chain uses TRBV20-1 and TRBJ1-6; 9 nucleotides align to TRBD1. The CDR3 length is 17 residues. The ends lost 3 bases at V and 5 bases at J; junction bases unmatched: 11. CDR1 is DFQATT, CDR2 SNEGSKA, per germline (reference sequence). The CDR3 region has the DNA TGCAGTGCTAGTAGAGACACCGGGACAGGGAATAATTCACCCCTCCACTTT. Translation: CSASRDTGTGNNSPLHF.

The chain uses TRBV27 and TRBJ2-7, with 9 bases matching TRBD1. The CDR3 spans 15 residues. After removal of 4 bases from V and 4 bases from J, the junction contained 8 bases not matched to a gene. Germline V gene lookup returns CDR1 MNHEY and CDR2 SMNVEV (reference sequence). CDR3 in DNA: TGTGCCAGCAGTTCTCCGGGACAGGGTTTTTACGAGCAGTACTTC. Amino acids: CASSSPGQGFYEQYF.

The V and J genes are TRBV9 and TRBJ1-2; D may be TRBD1 (6 bases). Deletions cut 0 bases from V and 4 bases from J, with 13 bases between. There are 15 residues in the CDR3. Germline V gene data show CDR1 as SGDLS and CDR2 as YYNGEE. CDR3 nucleotides: TGTGCCAGCAGCGTAGAAGATACAGGGTCCTATGGCTACACCTTC. This sequence encodes CASSVEDTGSYGYTF.

The chain links TRBV10-3 to TRBJ2-2, with D tentatively TRBD1 (5 bases). The V gene lost 0 bases and the J gene lost 3 bases, with 5 bases spanning the gap. CDR1 and CDR2 (germline): ENHRY, SYGVKD. CDR3 length: 14 residues. CDR3 sequence: CAISESGHTGELFF. CDR3 sequence (DNA): TGTGCCATCAGTGAGTCGGGGCACACCGGGGAGCTGTTTTTT.

This chain uses TRBV10-3 with TRBJ1-4, with 9 nucleotides matching TRBD1. CDR3 size: 15 residues. Germline-derived CDR1 and CDR2 are ENHRY and SYGVKD. With V trimmed by 3 bases and J by 7 bases, 6 bases remained unmatched. In nucleotides, the CDR3 is TGTGCCATCAGTGACCCCGGGACAGGGACTGAAAAACTGTTTTTT. Encoded protein: CAISDPGTGTEKLFF.

This rearrangement joins TRBV5-1 to TRBJ2-3; TRBD2 is a possible D gene (6 bases). CDR1 is SGHRS and CDR2 is YFSETQ in the germline V gene. V was clipped by 1 base and J by 0 bases, with 12 bases between them. The CDR3 runs to 16 residues. CDR3 loop: CASSLFIGTSTDTQYF. The CDR3 DNA reads TGCGCCAGCAGCTTGTTTATAGGGACTAGCACAGATACGCAGTATTTT.

The V call is TRBV28, the J call TRBJ1-1; 9 bases fit TRBD1. V shed 3 bases, J shed 2 bases, and the junction held 4 bases outside the gene matches. CDR3 length: 15 residues. Germline-derived CDR1 and CDR2 are MDHEN and SYDVKM. This CDR3 is CASSLGQGSNTEAFF. As DNA, the CDR3 is TGTGCCAGCAGTTTGGGACAGGGAAGTAACACTGAAGCTTTCTTT. The full variable domain, with the rest looked up from reference TRBV28 and TRBJ1-1, is DVKVTQSSRYLVKRTGEKVFLECVQDMDHENMFWYRQDPGLGLRLIYFSYDVKMKEKGDIPEGYSVSREKKERFSLILESASTNQTSMYLCASSLGQGSNTEAFFGQGTRLTVV.

This clone is medium-sized within its sample. The gene calls are TRBV15 and TRBJ2-7; D is uncertain. The V and J ends lost 0 bases and 3 bases respectively, with 6 bases between them. The CDR3 is 13 amino acids. The germline CDR1 and CDR2 sequences are LNHNV and YYDKDF (reference sequence). The CDR3 reads CATSRELYYEQYF. DNA of the CDR3: TGTGCCACCAGCAGAGAACTCTACTACGAGCAGTACTTC.

Only one count was recorded for this clone. The V and J genes are TRBV28 and TRBJ1-2, with a weak D call TRBD1 (6 bases). Germline V CDR1 and CDR2: MDHEN, SYDVKM. V shed 5 bases and J shed 8 bases, with 18 bases lying between them. The CDR3 runs to 14 residues. The CDR3, as DNA: TGTGCCAGCAGTCTGGGGGCAGGGTTCAGGGGCTACACCTTC. It codes for CASSLGAGFRGYTF.

DNA of the CDR3: TGTGCCAGCAGTGACGGGGGGAAACCTGGAAACACCATATATTTT. This gives the protein CASSDGGKPGNTIYF. The V gene is TRBV6-1, the J gene TRBJ1-3, with D tentatively TRBD1 (5 bases). This CDR3 comprises 15 residues. Germline CDR1 reads MNHNS; CDR2 reads SASEGT. With 3 bases removed from V and 2 bases from J, the gap between germline ends came to 11 bases.

This chain uses TRBV29-1 with TRBJ2-5; D not certain. The CDR3 has 13 residues. Between the trimmed V and J ends, which lost 6 bases and 2 bases, there was a span of 13 bases. Germline assignment: CDR1 SQVTM and CDR2 ANQGSEA. The CDR3 reads CSVGLSSQETQYF. Here the CDR3 DNA reads TGCAGCGTCGGGTTGTCATCTCAAGAGACCCAGTACTTC.